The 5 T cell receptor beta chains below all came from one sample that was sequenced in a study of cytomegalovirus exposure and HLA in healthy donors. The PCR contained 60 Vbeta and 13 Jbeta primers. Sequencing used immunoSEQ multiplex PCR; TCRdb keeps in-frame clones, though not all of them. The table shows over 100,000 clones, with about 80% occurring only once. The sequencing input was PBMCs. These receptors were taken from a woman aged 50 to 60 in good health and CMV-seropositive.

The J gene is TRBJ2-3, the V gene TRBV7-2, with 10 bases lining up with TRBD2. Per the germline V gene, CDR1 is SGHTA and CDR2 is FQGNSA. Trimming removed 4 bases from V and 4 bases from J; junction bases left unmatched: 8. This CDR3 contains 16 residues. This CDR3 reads CASSSAPSGGPDTQYF. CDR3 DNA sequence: TGTGCCAGCAGCTCGGCCCCTAGCGGGGGACCAGATACGCAGTATTTT. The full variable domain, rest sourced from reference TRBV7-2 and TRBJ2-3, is GAGVSQSPSNKVTEKGKDVELRCDPISGHTALYWYRQSLGQGLEFLIYFQGNSAPDKSGLPSDRFSAERTGGSVSTLTIQRTQQEDSAVYLCASSSAPSGGPDTQYFGPGTRLTVL.

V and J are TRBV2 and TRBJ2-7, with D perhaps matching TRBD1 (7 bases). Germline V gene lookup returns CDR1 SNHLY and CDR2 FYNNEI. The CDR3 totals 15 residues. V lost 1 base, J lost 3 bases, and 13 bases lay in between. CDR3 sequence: CASSEVEGALYEQYF. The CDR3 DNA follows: TGTGCCAGCAGTGAAGTGGAGGGGGCTCTCTACGAGCAGTACTTC.

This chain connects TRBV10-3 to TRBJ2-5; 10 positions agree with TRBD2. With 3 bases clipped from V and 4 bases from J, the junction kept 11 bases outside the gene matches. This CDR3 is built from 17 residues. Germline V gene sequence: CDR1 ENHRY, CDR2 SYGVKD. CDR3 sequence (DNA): TGTGCCATCAGTGAAACCCCTAGCGGGGGAGAAGGAGAGACCCAGTACTTC. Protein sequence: CAISETPSGGEGETQYF.

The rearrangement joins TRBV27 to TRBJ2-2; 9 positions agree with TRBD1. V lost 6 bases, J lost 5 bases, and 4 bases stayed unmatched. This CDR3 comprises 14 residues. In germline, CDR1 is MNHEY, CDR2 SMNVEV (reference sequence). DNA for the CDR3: TGTGCCAGCAGGAGACAGGGGGGAACCGGGGAGCTGTTTTTT. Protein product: CASRRQGGTGELFF.

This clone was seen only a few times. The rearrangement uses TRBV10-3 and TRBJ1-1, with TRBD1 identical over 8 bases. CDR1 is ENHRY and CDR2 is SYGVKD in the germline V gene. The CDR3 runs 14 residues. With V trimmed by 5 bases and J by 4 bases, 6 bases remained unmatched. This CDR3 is CAISPGTGATEAFF. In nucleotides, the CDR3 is TGTGCCATCAGTCCCGGGACAGGTGCCACTGAAGCTTTCTTT.